A selection of T cell receptor beta chains follows, all from one sample in a study of PD-L1 blockade in urothelial cancer. Repertoires were generated with immunoSEQ multiplex PCR, while TCRdb's copy carries only in-frame clones and drops some. The repertoire holds about 48,000 clones, with about 86% as singletons. Sequenced material: PBMCs, taken around atezolizumab (anti-PD-L1) treatment. The receptor set was obtained from a man between 60 and 70 years old with urothelial cancer. CDR3s include the opening cysteine and the closing phenylalanine or tryptophan. D genes are given only for firm matches. Part of the rows lack a size; the others show once, few, many or a class for expanded clones.

V: TRBV11-2
J: TRBJ1-1
D: NA
size: NA
DNA: TGTGCCAGCAGCTTAGAGAGGGTGAACACTGAAGCTTTCTTT
CDR3: CASSLERVNTEAFF

V: TRBV28
J: TRBJ1-1
D: TRBD1
size: NA
DNA: TGTGCCAGCAGCCCACCGACAGGGGGGTCCACTGAAGCTTTCTTT
CDR3: CASSPPTGGSTEAFF

V: TRBV30
J: TRBJ1-2
D: TRBD1
size: NA
DNA: TGTGCCTGTAACCTGGGACAGGGGGCTGGCTACACCTTC
CDR3: CACNLGQGAGYTF

V: TRBV29-1
J: TRBJ1-1
D: NA
size: NA
DNA: TGCAGCGGGCTTCCCCGGGGGGGGCGGAATGAAGCTTTCTTT
CDR3: CSGLPRGGRNEAFF

V: TRBV7-2
J: TRBJ2-7
D: NA
size: few
DNA: TGTGCCAGCAGCTTAACGGGTTGGGAGCCCTCCTACGAGCAGTACTTC
CDR3: CASSLTGWEPSYEQYF

V: TRBV7-9
J: TRBJ2-7
D: NA
size: NA
DNA: TGTGCCAGCAGCTTACGGTCGGGATACGAGCAGTACTTC
CDR3: CASSLRSGYEQYF

V: TRBV5-1
J: TRBJ2-2
D: TRBD1
size: few
DNA: TGCGCCAGCAGCTTGGACAGGGGAGAAACCGGGGAGCTGTTTTTT
CDR3: CASSLDRGETGELFF

V: TRBV2
J: TRBJ1-4
D: NA
size: NA
DNA: TGTGCCACCCGGGGGACGTCAACTAATGAAAAACTGTTTTTT
CDR3: CATRGTSTNEKLFF

V: TRBV5-1
J: TRBJ2-3
D: TRBD2
size: once
DNA: TGCGCCAGCAGCCTCGGGACTAGCGGGTATGATACGCAGTATTTT
CDR3: CASSLGTSGYDTQYF

V: TRBV4-1
J: TRBJ2-3
D: TRBD1
size: NA
DNA: TGCGCCAGCAGCCAAGGACAGGGGGCAACAGATACGCAGTATTTT
CDR3: CASSQGQGATDTQYF

V: TRBV11-2
J: TRBJ2-5
D: TRBD1
size: NA
DNA: TGTGCCAGCAGCTCCGGACAGGGTTTCCAAGAGACCCAGTACTTC
CDR3: CASSSGQGFQETQYF

V: TRBV19
J: TRBJ1-5
D: TRBD1
size: NA
DNA: TGTGCCAGTAGTACAGCGACAGGGAGAAAACCCCAGCATTTT
CDR3: CASSTATGRKPQHF

V: TRBV6-6
J: TRBJ2-1
D: TRBD1
size: NA
DNA: TGTGCCAGCAGCTTAAGGACAGGGGGCAATGAGCAGTTCTTC
CDR3: CASSLRTGGNEQFF

V: TRBV5-1
J: TRBJ2-5
D: TRBD1
size: NA
DNA: TGCGCCAGCGGCCGAGGGACAGCACAAGAGACCCAGTACTTC
CDR3: CASGRGTAQETQYF

V: TRBV5-1
J: TRBJ2-7
D: NA
size: once
DNA: TGCGCCAGCAGCTCCGGAGCTAGCTCCTACGAGCAGTACTTC
CDR3: CASSSGASSYEQYF

V: TRBV5-1
J: TRBJ2-7
D: TRBD1
size: once
DNA: TGCGCCAGCAGGATTCTGCTGGACAGGGAAAACGAGCAGTACTTC
CDR3: CASRILLDRENEQYF